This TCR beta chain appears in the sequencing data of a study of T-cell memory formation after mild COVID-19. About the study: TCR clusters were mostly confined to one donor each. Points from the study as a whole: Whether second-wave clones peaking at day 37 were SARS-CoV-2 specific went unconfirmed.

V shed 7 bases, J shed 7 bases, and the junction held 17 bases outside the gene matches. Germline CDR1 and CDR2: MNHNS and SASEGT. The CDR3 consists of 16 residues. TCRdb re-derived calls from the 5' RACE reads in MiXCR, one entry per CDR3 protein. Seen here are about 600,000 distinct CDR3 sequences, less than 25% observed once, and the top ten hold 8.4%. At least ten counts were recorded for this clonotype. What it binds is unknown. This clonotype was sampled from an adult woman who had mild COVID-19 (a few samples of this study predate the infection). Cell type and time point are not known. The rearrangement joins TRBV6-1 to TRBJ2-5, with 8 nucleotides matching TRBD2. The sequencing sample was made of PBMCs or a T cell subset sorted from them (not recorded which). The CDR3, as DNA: TGTGCCAGCAACCCCGGAGTAGCGGGGCCCCGGGGGACCCAGTACTTC. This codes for CASNPGVAGPRGTQYF.